The source of this T cell receptor (beta chain) is a study of blood T cell repertoires in COVID-19. Generated by immunoSEQ multiplex PCR, the TCRdb table keeps only in-frame clones and is missing some. The repertoire holds approximately 150,000 clones, with more than 75% as singletons. V was shortened by 0 bases and J by 5 bases, with 11 bases between the two germline ends. The CDR3 consists of 14 residues. Germline values: CDR1 SGHRS, CDR2 YFSETQ. The sequence was collected from a man older than 75 with acute or convalescent COVID-19. The sequenced material came from peripheral blood. The chain combines TRBV5-1 with TRBJ2-5; possibly TRBD2 for D (6 bases). DNA of the CDR3: TGCGCCAGCAGCTTGGCGGGGGTCCGGGAGACCCAGTACTTC. Its protein is CASSLAGVRETQYF.